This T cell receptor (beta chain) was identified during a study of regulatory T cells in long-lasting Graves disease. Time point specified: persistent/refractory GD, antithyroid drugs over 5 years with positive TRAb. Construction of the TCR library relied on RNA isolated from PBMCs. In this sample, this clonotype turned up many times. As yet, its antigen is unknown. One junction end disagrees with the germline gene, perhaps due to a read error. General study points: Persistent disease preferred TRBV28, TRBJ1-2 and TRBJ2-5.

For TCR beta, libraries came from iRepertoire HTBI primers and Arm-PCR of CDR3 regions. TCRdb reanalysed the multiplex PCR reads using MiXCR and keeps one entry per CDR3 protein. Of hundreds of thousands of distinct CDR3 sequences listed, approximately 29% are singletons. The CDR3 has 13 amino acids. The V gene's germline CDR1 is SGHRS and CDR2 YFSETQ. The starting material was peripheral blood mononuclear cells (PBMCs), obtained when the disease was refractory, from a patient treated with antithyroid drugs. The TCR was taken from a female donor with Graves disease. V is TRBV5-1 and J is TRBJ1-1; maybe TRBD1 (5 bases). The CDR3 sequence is CASSSGANTEAFF. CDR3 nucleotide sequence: TGTGCCAGCAGCTCTGGGGCGAACACTGAAGCTTTCTTT.